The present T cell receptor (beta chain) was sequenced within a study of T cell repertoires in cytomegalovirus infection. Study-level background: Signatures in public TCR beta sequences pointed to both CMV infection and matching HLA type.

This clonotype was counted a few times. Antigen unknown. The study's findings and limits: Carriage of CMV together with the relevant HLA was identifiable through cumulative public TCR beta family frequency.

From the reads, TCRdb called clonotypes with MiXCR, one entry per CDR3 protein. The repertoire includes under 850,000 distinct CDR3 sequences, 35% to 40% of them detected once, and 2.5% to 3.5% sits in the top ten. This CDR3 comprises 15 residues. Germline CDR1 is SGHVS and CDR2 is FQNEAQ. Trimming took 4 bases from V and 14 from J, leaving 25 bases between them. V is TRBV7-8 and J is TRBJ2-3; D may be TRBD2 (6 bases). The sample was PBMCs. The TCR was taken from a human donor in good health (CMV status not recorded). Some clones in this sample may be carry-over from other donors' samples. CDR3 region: CASSSGAAGSNTWYF. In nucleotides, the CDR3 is TGTGCCAGCAGCTCCGGGGCGGCGGGATCGAATACTTGGTATTTT.